These T cell receptor beta chains were read from a single sample in a study of T cell repertoires in cytomegalovirus infection. Their target antigens are unknown. A single record per CDR3 protein comes from TCRdb applying MiXCR to the reads. The sample records roughly 120,000 distinct CDR3 sequences, around 10% being singletons. Material: PBMCs, sequenced either directly or after in vitro stimulation (not recorded which). The receptors come from a human donor in good health (CMV status not recorded). Some clones in this sample may be carry-over from other donors' samples. Each CDR3 is given with its conserved first and last residue. A D gene is named only where the DNA matches it firmly. Some rows have no size entry. The others give once, few or many, or a class for an expanded clone.

v_gene: TRBV5-6
d_gene: TRBD2
j_gene: TRBJ2-1
abundance: -
CDR3nt: TGTGCCAGCAGCTTAAACGGGAGGACCTACAATGAGCAGTTCTTC
CDR3aa: CASSLNGRTYNEQFF

v_gene: TRBV18
d_gene: -
j_gene: TRBJ1-3
abundance: few
CDR3nt: TGTGCCAGCACAACTACTGAAGTGTCATCTGGAAACACCATATATTTT
CDR3aa: CASTTTEVSSGNTIYF

v_gene: TRBV27
d_gene: -
j_gene: TRBJ1-2
abundance: -
CDR3nt: TGTGCCAGCAGTCAAGTTTCCGGGGGGAGCTACACCTTC
CDR3aa: CASSQVSGGSYTF

v_gene: TRBV5-5
d_gene: -
j_gene: TRBJ1-5
abundance: few
CDR3nt: TGTGCCAGCAGCCTCAGCAGGGGTGTTCAGCCCCAGCATTTT
CDR3aa: CASSLSRGVQPQHF

v_gene: TRBV28
d_gene: -
j_gene: TRBJ1-5
abundance: -
CDR3nt: TGTGCCAGCACCGCCGGAGGTAGCAATCAGCCCCAGCATTTT
CDR3aa: CASTAGGSNQPQHF

v_gene: TRBV19
d_gene: -
j_gene: TRBJ1-2
abundance: -
CDR3nt: TGTGCCAGTAGCCGACAGGCTAGGGATGGCTACACCTTC
CDR3aa: CASSRQARDGYTF

v_gene: TRBV2
d_gene: -
j_gene: TRBJ2-5
abundance: -
CDR3nt: TGTGCCAGCAGAATATCCCGACAGCAAGAGACCCAGTACTTC
CDR3aa: CASRISRQQETQYF

v_gene: TRBV6-5
d_gene: -
j_gene: TRBJ2-5
abundance: few
CDR3nt: TGTGCCAGCCTGGGGGGAGGGGGGACCCAGTACTTC
CDR3aa: CASLGGGGTQYF

v_gene: TRBV7-9
d_gene: -
j_gene: TRBJ2-1
abundance: -
CDR3nt: TGTGCCAGCAGCTTCGGGGCTTACAATGAGCAGTTCTTC
CDR3aa: CASSFGAYNEQFF

v_gene: TRBV6-2/TRBV6-3
d_gene: -
j_gene: TRBJ1-2
abundance: few
CDR3nt: TGTGCCAGCAGTTACGGAACAGGGTTGTACGGCTACACCTTC
CDR3aa: CASSYGTGLYGYTF

v_gene: TRBV19
d_gene: -
j_gene: TRBJ1-2
abundance: many
CDR3nt: TGTGCCAGTAGTTCCTCCCGGCAGGCTAGCTATGGCTACACCTTC
CDR3aa: CASSSSRQASYGYTF

v_gene: TRBV5-1
d_gene: -
j_gene: TRBJ2-3
abundance: few
CDR3nt: TGCGCCAGCAGCCCTCTAGCAGACAGCACAGATACGCAGTATTTT
CDR3aa: CASSPLADSTDTQYF

v_gene: TRBV7-2
d_gene: -
j_gene: TRBJ2-5
abundance: many
CDR3nt: TGTGCCAGCAGCTTACGAGCGAGTCAAGAGACCCAGTACTTC
CDR3aa: CASSLRASQETQYF

v_gene: TRBV27
d_gene: TRBD1
j_gene: TRBJ2-1
abundance: many
CDR3nt: TGTGCCACTCGGACAGGGTGGGCGAATGAGCAGTTCTTC
CDR3aa: CATRTGWANEQFF

v_gene: TRBV27
d_gene: -
j_gene: TRBJ2-1
abundance: -
CDR3nt: TGTGCTAGCAGCCGAGCCTCTAGGTGGGGCAATGAGCAGTTCTTC
CDR3aa: CASSRASRWGNEQFF